The source of this T cell receptor beta chain is a study of shared clonotypes between healthy human individuals. Trimming left V 8 bases short and J 0 bases short, with 10 bases between. CDR1 and CDR2 (germline): GTSNPN, SVGIG (reference sequence). CDR3 size: 13 residues. Sequencing used immunoSEQ multiplex PCR; TCRdb keeps in-frame clones, though not all of them. The sample yields more than 500,000 clones, about 96% seen once. Partitioning of CD4+ cells yielded a CD45RA+ naive subset and a CD45RA-negative memory subset. Source material: naive CD4+ T cells sorted from blood. Subset in this sample: CD45RA+ positively selected. The receptor was derived from a woman in her twenties or thirties in good health. This rearrangement joins TRBV30 to TRBJ2-2; either TRBD1 or TRBD2 may fit D (5 bases each). CDR3: CAASGPNTGELFF. The CDR3 nucleotides read TGTGCCGCCTCGGGACCGAACACCGGGGAGCTGTTTTTT.